A selection of T cell receptor beta chains follows, all from one sample in a study of cytomegalovirus exposure and HLA in healthy donors. Here immunoSEQ multiplex PCR was the method, and the copy in TCRdb shows in-frame clones only, minus some. The specimen's table records about 200,000 clones. Sequenced sample: PBMCs. These receptors came from a woman aged 25 to 39 in good health and CMV-seropositive. The CDR3 runs from the conserved cysteine through the conserved F or W. The D gene is left open where the match is weak.

NA	TRBV5-1	TRBJ2-7	CASSLGQGTSYEQYF	TGCGCCAGCAGCTTGGGGCAGGGGACATCCTACGAGCAGTACTTC
NA	TRBV6-5	TRBJ2-1	CASAGTGYNEQFF	TGTGCCAGCGCGGGGACGGGGTACAATGAGCAGTTCTTC
TRBD2	TRBV4-1	TRBJ2-3	CASSLTEGGVDTQYF	TGCGCCAGCAGCCTGACGGAGGGAGGGGTAGATACGCAGTATTTT
NA	TRBV6-5	TRBJ1-2	CASSGDSYGYTF	TGTGCCAGCAGTGGAGACAGTTATGGCTACACCTTC
NA	TRBV29-1	TRBJ2-7	CSVEVGGSASSYEQYF	TGCAGCGTTGAAGTGGGGGGTAGCGCGAGCTCCTACGAGCAGTACTTC
NA	TRBV10-2	TRBJ1-4	CASSESGSEKLFF	TGCGCCAGCAGTGAGTCGGGGAGTGAAAAACTGTTTTTT
TRBD2	TRBV5-1	TRBJ2-1	CASSLQGLENEQFF	TGCGCCAGCAGCCTGCAGGGACTAGAGAATGAGCAGTTCTTC
NA	TRBV15	TRBJ2-1	CATSHPSSDPSYNEQFF	TGTGCCACCTCCCACCCATCTAGCGACCCCTCCTACAATGAGCAGTTCTTC
NA	TRBV5-1	TRBJ1-5	CASSPVAGQPQHF	TGCGCCAGCAGCCCCGTGGCAGGACAGCCCCAGCATTTT
TRBD1	TRBV19	TRBJ2-1	CASSIQGATLSNEQFF	TGTGCCAGTAGTATTCAGGGGGCGACCCTCTCCAATGAGCAGTTCTTC
TRBD1	TRBV7-9	TRBJ1-5	CASSPTGIGNQPQHF	TGTGCCAGCAGCCCGACAGGGATCGGCAATCAGCCCCAGCATTTT
TRBD1	TRBV18	TRBJ1-1	CASSPSGQGRDTEAFF	TGTGCCAGCTCACCTTCGGGACAGGGCCGGGACACTGAAGCTTTCTTT
NA	TRBV20-1	TRBJ1-1	CSASEMAEAFF	TGCAGTGCTAGCGAGATGGCTGAAGCTTTCTTT
TRBD2	TRBV6-6	TRBJ2-7	CASSYGGGGSYEQYF	TGTGCCAGCAGTTACGGGGGCGGGGGGTCCTACGAGCAGTACTTC
TRBD2	TRBV7-2	TRBJ2-5	CASSLAVGGPPETQYF	TGTGCCAGCAGCTTAGCTGTGGGAGGGCCGCCAGAGACCCAGTACTTC